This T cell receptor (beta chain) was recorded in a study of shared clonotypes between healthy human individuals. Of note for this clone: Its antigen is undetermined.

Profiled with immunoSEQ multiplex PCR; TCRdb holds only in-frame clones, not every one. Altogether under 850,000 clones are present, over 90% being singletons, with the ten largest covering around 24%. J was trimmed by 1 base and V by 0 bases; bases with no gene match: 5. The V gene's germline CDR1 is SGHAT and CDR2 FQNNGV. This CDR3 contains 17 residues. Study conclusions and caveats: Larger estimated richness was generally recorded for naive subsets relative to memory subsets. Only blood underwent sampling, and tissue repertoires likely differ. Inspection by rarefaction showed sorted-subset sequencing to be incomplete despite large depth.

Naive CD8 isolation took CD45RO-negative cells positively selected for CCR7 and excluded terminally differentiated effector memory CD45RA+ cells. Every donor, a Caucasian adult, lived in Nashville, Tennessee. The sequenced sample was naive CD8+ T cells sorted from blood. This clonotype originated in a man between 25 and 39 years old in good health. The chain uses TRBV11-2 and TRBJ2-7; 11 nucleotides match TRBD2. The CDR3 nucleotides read TGTGCCAGCAGCTTAGATCGATTAGCGGGAGGGTCCTACGAGCAGTACTTC. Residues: CASSLDRLAGGSYEQYF.